This note documents a single TCR beta chain sequence. The data originate from a study of blood T cell repertoires in COVID-19. Whole-study context: Both acute and convalescent COVID-19 samples were obtained from the United States, Italy and Spain. T cells, B-cell-depleted T cells, or PBMCs provided the cDNA or gDNA that served as material.

The V end lost 3 bases, the J end lost 5 bases, and 10 bases lay between the germline ends. The CDR3 covers 13 residues. Study processing details: Amplification from reference gene primers served as the basis for estimated nucleated cell counts. Sequencing used immunoSEQ multiplex PCR; TCRdb keeps in-frame clones, though not all of them. That table is the source of V, J and clone size, and D and trimming were worked out from the DNA. Here the sample spans 200,000 to 300,000 clones, 70% to 90% being singletons. Sequenced: peripheral blood. The receptor's source is a man between 50 and 59 years old with acute or convalescent COVID-19. The chain recombines TRBV12-3 or TRBV12-4 with TRBJ1-2, with TRBD1 as a possible D gene (5 bases). The CDR3 DNA reads as TGTGCCAGCAGTTTTGGGGAGGGGTATGGCTACACCTTC. Amino acids: CASSFGEGYGYTF.